This record looks at one TCR beta chain sequence and its context. The germline gives CDR1 SNHLY, CDR2 FYNNEI. Trimming at V came to 4 bases and at J to 0 bases, leaving 6 bases not matched to a gene. The CDR3 is made up of 17 amino acids. These data originate in a study of technical replicates of blood from a handful of donors. TCRdb's table, derived via immunoSEQ multiplex PCR, lists solely in-frame clones and lacks some. The sample consists of over 85,000 clones, roughly 96% of them appearing once. The TCR comes from a human donor in good health. The sample comprised T cells isolated from PBMCs. The chain employs TRBV2 and TRBJ2-2; 9 positions match TRBD1. The CDR3 nucleotides are TGTGCCAGCAGTGCCTGGACAGGGGCCGCGAACACCGGGGAGCTGTTTTTT. Translation: CASSAWTGAANTGELFF.